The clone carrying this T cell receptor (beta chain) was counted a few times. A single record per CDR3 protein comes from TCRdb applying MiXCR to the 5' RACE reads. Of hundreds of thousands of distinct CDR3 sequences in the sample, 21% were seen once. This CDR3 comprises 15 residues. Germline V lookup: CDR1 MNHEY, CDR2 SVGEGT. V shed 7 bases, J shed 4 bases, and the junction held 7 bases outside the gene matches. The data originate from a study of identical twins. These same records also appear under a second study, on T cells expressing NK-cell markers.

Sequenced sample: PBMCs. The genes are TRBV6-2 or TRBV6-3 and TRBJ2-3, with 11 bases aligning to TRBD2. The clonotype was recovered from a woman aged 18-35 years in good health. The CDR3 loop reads CASNLLAGVSDTQYF. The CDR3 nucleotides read TGTGCCAGCAACCTACTAGCGGGAGTTTCAGATACGCAGTATTTT.